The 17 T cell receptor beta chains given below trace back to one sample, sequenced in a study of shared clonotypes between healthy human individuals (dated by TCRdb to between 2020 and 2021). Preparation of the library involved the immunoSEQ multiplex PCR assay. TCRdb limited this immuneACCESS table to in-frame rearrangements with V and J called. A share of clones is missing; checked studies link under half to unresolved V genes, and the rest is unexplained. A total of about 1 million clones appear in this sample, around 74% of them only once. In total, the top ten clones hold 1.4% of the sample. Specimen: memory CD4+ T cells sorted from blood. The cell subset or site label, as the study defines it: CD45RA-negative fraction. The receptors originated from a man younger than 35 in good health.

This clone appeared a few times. The CDR3 region is CASRDRPTEAFF. CDR3 bases: TGTGCCAGTCGGGACAGGCCGACGGAAGCTTTCTTT. The chain links TRBV28 to TRBJ1-1; 8 bases agree with TRBD1. CDR1 MDHEN and CDR2 SYDVKM come from the germline V gene. V shed 9 bases, J shed 8 bases, and the junction held 8 bases outside the gene matches. The CDR3 has 12 residues.

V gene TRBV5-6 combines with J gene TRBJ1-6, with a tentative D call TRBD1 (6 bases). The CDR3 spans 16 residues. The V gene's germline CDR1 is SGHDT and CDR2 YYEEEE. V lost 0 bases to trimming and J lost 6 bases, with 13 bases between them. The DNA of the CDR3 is TGTGCCAGCAGCTTGGCCCTCAGGGGACCTAATTCACCCCTCCACTTT. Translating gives CASSLALRGPNSPLHF.

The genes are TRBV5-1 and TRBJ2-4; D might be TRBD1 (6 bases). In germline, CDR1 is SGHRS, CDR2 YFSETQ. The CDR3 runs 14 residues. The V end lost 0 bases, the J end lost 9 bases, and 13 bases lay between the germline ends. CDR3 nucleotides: TGCGCCAGCAGCTTGGCAGGGGCTGATGGCATTCAGTACTTC. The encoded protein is CASSLAGADGIQYF.

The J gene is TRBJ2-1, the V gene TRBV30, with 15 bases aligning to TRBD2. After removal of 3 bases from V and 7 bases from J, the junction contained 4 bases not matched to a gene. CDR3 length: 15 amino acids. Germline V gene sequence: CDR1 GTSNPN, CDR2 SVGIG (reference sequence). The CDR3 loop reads CAWRVGLAGGNEQFF. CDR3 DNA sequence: TGTGCCTGGAGGGTCGGACTAGCGGGAGGGAATGAGCAGTTCTTC.

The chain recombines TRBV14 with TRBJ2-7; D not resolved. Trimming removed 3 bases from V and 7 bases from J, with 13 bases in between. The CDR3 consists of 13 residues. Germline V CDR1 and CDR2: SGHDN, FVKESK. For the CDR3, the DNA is TGTGCCAGCAGCCATGAACTGGGGTGGGAGCAGTACTTC. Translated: CASSHELGWEQYF. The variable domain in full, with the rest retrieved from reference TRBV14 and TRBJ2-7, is EAGVTQFPSHSVIEKGQTVTLRCDPISGHDNLYWYRRVMGKEIKFLLHFVKESKQDESGMPNNRFLAERTGGTYSTLKVQPAELEDSGVYFCASSHELGWEQYFGPGTRLTVT.

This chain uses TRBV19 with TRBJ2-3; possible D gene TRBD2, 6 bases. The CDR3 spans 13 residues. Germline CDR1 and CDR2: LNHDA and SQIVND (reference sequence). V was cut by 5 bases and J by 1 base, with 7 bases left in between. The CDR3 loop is CASSGGGTDTQYF. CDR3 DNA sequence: TGTGCCAGTAGTGGCGGGGGCACAGATACGCAGTATTTT. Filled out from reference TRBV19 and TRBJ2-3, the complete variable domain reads DGGITQSPKYLFRKEGQNVTLSCEQNLNHDAMYWYRQDPGQGLRLIYYSQIVNDFQKGDIAEGYSVSREKKESFPLTVTSAQKNPTAFYLCASSGGGTDTQYFGPGTRLTVL.

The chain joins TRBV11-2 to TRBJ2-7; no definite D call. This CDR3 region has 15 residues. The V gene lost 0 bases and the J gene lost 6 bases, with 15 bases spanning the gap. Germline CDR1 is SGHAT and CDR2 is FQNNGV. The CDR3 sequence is CASSLDRSGTREQYF. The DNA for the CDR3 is TGTGCCAGCAGCTTAGACAGGTCAGGAACCCGCGAGCAGTACTTC.

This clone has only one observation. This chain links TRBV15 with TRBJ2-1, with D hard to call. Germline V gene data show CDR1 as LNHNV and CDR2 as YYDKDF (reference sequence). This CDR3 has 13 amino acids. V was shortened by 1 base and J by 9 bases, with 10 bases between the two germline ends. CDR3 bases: TGTGCCACCAGCAGAGTGAGTCTACCTGAGCAGTTCTTC. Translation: CATSRVSLPEQFF. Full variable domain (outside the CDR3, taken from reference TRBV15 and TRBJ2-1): DAMVIQNPRYQVTQFGKPVTLSCSQTLNHNVMYWYQQKSSQAPKLLFHYYDKDFNNEADTPDNFQSRRPNTSFCFLDIRSPGLGDTAMYLCATSRVSLPEQFFGPGTRLTVL.

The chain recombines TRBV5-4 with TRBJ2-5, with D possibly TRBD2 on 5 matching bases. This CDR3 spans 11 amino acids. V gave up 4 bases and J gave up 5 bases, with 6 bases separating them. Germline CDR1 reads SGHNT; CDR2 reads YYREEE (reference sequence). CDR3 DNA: TGTGCCAGCAGCGCGGGCGAGACCCAGTACTTC. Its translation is CASSAGETQYF.

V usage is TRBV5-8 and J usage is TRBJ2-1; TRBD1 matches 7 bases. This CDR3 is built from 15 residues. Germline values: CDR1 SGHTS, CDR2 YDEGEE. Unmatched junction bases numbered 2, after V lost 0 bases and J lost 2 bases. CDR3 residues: CASSLGGQTYNEQFF. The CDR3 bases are TGTGCCAGCAGCTTGGGGGGACAGACCTACAATGAGCAGTTCTTC. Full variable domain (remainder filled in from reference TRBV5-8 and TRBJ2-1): EAGVTQSPTHLIKTRGQQATLRCSPISGHTSVYWYQQALGLGLQFLLWYDEGEERNRGNFPPRFSGRQFPNYSSELNVNALELEDSALYLCASSLGGQTYNEQFFGPGTRLTVL.

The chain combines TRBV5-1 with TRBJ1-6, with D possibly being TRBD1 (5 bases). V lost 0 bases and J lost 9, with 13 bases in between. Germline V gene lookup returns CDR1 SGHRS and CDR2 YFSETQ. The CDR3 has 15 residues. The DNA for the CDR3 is TGCGCCAGCAGCTTGGCAAGGGACGGGAGTTCACCCCTCCACTTT. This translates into CASSLARDGSSPLHF.

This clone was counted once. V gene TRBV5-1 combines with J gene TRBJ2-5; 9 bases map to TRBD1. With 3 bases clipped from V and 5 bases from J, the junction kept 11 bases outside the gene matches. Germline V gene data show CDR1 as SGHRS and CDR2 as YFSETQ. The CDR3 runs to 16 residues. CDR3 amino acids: CASSYLGQGSMETQYF. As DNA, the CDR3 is TGCGCCAGCAGCTACCTCGGACAGGGGTCGATGGAGACCCAGTACTTC.

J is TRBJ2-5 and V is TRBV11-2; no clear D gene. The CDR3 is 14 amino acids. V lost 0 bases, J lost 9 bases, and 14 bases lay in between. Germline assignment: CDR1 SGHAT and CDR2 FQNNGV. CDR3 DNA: TGTGCCAGCAGCTTAGACCGGTTAGAAGGCTCCCAGTACTTC. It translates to CASSLDRLEGSQYF.

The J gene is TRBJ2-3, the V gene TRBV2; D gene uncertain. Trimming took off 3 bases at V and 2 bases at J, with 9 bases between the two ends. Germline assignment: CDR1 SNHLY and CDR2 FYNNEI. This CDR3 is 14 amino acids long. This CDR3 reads CASSDASITDTQYF. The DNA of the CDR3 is TGTGCCAGCAGTGATGCTTCGATCACAGATACGCAGTATTTT.

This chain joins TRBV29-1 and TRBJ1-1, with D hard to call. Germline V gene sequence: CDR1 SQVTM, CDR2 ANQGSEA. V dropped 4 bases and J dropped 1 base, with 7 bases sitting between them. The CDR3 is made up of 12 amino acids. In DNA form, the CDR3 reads TGCAGCGTTGGCCGAACGAACACTGAAGCTTTCTTT. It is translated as CSVGRTNTEAFF.

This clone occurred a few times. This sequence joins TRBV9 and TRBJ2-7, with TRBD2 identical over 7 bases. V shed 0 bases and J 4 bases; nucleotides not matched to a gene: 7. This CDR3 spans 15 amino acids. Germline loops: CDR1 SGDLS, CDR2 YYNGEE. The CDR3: CASSVGELAYYEQYF. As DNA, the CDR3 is TGTGCCAGCAGCGTAGGAGAACTAGCGTATTACGAGCAGTACTTC.

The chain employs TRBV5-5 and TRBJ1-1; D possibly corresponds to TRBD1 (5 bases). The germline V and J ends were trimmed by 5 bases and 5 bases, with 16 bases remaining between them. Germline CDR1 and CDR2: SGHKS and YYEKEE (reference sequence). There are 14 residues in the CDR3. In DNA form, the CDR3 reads TGTGCCAGCAGAAAATCTGAGGGGCGGACTGAAGCTTTCTTT. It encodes CASRKSEGRTEAFF. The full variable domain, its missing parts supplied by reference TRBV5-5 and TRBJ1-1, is DAGVTQSPTHLIKTRGQQVTLRCSPISGHKSVSWYQQVLGQGPQFIFQYYEKEERGRGNFPDRFSARQFPNYSSELNVNALLLGDSALYLCASRKSEGRTEAFFGQGTRLTVV.